This T cell receptor (beta chain) was identified during a study of response to subunit inactivated influenza vaccine. Whole-study findings and limits: Each seasonal influenza vaccination, the authors suggested, recruits few new T cells.

TCRdb called the RT-PCR reads again in MiXCR, with one record for every CDR3 protein. This table holds hundreds of thousands of distinct CDR3 sequences, approximately 14% found once. In this sample, this clonotype turned up a few times. What it recognizes is unknown. Trimming removed 2 bases from V and 2 bases from J, with 13 bases in between. Germline V CDR1 and CDR2: MNHEY, SVGAGI. The CDR3 extends over 17 amino acids. The chain recombines TRBV6-5 with TRBJ2-6; D is perhaps TRBD1 (6 bases). Specimen: PBMCs from blood, collected roughly 13 days after vaccination. This receptor was obtained from a man in his forties or fifties who received an inactivated influenza vaccine. The CDR3 reads CASSYRTGSPGANVLTF. The CDR3 region has the DNA TGTGCCAGCAGTTACCGAACAGGGTCCCCTGGGGCCAACGTCCTGACTTTC.